This is a list of T cell receptor beta chains from one sample in a study of beta chain features in type 1 diabetes. Produced via immunoSEQ multiplex PCR; TCRdb's table is partial and in-frame only. The sample includes 860,000 or so clones, roughly 16% of them seen just once. The sequenced sample consisted of naive CD4+ T cells from blood. These receptor sequences come from a woman between 18 and 30 years old in good health. Each CDR3 is given without its conserved first and last residue. Each record gives: clone size, V gene, D gene, J gene, CDR3 length, CDR3 protein. D genes are given only for firm matches. Some rows have no size entry. The others give once, few or many, or a class for an expanded clone.

abundance: .; v_gene: TRBV18; d_gene: .; j_gene: TRBJ2-3; len: 16; CDR3aa: ASSPRRGSSKGTDTQY
abundance: few; v_gene: TRBV5-1; d_gene: .; j_gene: TRBJ2-5; len: 17; CDR3aa: ASSLSRQEGLLRGETQY
abundance: few; v_gene: TRBV6-5; d_gene: TRBD2; j_gene: TRBJ2-7; len: 11; CDR3aa: ASSLTDDGRAV
abundance: .; v_gene: TRBV29-1; d_gene: .; j_gene: TRBJ2-6; len: 12; CDR3aa: SVQAESGANVLT
abundance: .; v_gene: TRBV19; d_gene: .; j_gene: TRBJ2-6; len: 15; CDR3aa: ASSARLVTSGANVLT
abundance: few; v_gene: TRBV7-9; d_gene: .; j_gene: TRBJ2-7; len: 13; CDR3aa: ASSLMEGSPYEQY
abundance: .; v_gene: TRBV15; d_gene: .; j_gene: TRBJ2-7; len: 13; CDR3aa: ATSYGALGLYEQY
abundance: .; v_gene: TRBV9; d_gene: TRBD2; j_gene: TRBJ2-7; len: 13; CDR3aa: ASSAGTSASYEQY
abundance: .; v_gene: TRBV11-2; d_gene: TRBD1; j_gene: TRBJ2-1; len: 12; CDR3aa: ASSLRDSHNEQF
abundance: .; v_gene: TRBV27; d_gene: .; j_gene: TRBJ2-5; len: 11; CDR3aa: ASSTATQETQY
abundance: few; v_gene: TRBV11-2; d_gene: .; j_gene: TRBJ1-1; len: 13; CDR3aa: ASSFLGPANTEAF
abundance: .; v_gene: TRBV6-5; d_gene: .; j_gene: TRBJ2-7; len: 11; CDR3aa: ARPPGQTYEQY
abundance: .; v_gene: TRBV7-2; d_gene: .; j_gene: TRBJ1-2; len: 13; CDR3aa: ASSLQGQNNYGYT
abundance: .; v_gene: TRBV7-2; d_gene: .; j_gene: TRBJ2-1; len: 13; CDR3aa: ASSLSRNSFNEQF
abundance: few; v_gene: TRBV6-1; d_gene: TRBD2; j_gene: TRBJ2-3; len: 11; CDR3aa: ASRLAGADTQY
abundance: few; v_gene: TRBV7-2; d_gene: TRBD2; j_gene: TRBJ2-3; len: 14; CDR3aa: ASSFLSGRNTDTQY
abundance: .; v_gene: TRBV16; d_gene: TRBD1; j_gene: TRBJ1-4; len: 15; CDR3aa: ASSPHLQTGGLLRLF
abundance: .; v_gene: TRBV7-8; d_gene: .; j_gene: TRBJ2-5; len: 12; CDR3aa: ASSLEPSQETQY
abundance: few; v_gene: TRBV28; d_gene: .; j_gene: TRBJ1-1; len: 12; CDR3aa: ASSLGGWNTEAF
abundance: .; v_gene: TRBV2; d_gene: .; j_gene: TRBJ2-6; len: 11; CDR3aa: ASSVGGANVLT
abundance: .; v_gene: TRBV7-9; d_gene: .; j_gene: TRBJ2-2; len: 13; CDR3aa: ASSFPRTNTGELF
abundance: few; v_gene: TRBV5-8; d_gene: .; j_gene: TRBJ1-4; len: 12; CDR3aa: ASSSHRVVEKLF
abundance: few; v_gene: TRBV7-2; d_gene: .; j_gene: TRBJ2-2; len: 14; CDR3aa: ASSLLARAATGELF
abundance: .; v_gene: TRBV28; d_gene: .; j_gene: TRBJ1-5; len: 10; CDR3aa: ASSLYTQPQH
abundance: .; v_gene: TRBV6-5; d_gene: .; j_gene: TRBJ2-7; len: 13; CDR3aa: ASSYSVQGGYEQY
abundance: .; v_gene: TRBV29-1; d_gene: .; j_gene: TRBJ2-5; len: 16; CDR3aa: SVIIRGTPTRWKETQY
abundance: few; v_gene: TRBV28; d_gene: .; j_gene: TRBJ1-1; len: 13; CDR3aa: ASSRPGTLNTEAF
abundance: few; v_gene: TRBV5-1; d_gene: .; j_gene: TRBJ2-1; len: 11; CDR3aa: ASSSLPHNEQF
abundance: few; v_gene: TRBV5-4; d_gene: TRBD2; j_gene: TRBJ2-2; len: 13; CDR3aa: ASRPQREATGELF
abundance: .; v_gene: TRBV6-5; d_gene: .; j_gene: TRBJ1-1; len: 13; CDR3aa: ASSYSSYSNTEAF
abundance: few; v_gene: TRBV6-5; d_gene: TRBD2; j_gene: TRBJ2-5; len: 14; CDR3aa: ASSLTKTSGQETQY
abundance: few; v_gene: TRBV7-9; d_gene: TRBD1; j_gene: TRBJ2-5; len: 13; CDR3aa: ASSRTGLYQETQY
abundance: few; v_gene: TRBV5-5; d_gene: .; j_gene: TRBJ2-7; len: 12; CDR3aa: ATSADSSSYEQY